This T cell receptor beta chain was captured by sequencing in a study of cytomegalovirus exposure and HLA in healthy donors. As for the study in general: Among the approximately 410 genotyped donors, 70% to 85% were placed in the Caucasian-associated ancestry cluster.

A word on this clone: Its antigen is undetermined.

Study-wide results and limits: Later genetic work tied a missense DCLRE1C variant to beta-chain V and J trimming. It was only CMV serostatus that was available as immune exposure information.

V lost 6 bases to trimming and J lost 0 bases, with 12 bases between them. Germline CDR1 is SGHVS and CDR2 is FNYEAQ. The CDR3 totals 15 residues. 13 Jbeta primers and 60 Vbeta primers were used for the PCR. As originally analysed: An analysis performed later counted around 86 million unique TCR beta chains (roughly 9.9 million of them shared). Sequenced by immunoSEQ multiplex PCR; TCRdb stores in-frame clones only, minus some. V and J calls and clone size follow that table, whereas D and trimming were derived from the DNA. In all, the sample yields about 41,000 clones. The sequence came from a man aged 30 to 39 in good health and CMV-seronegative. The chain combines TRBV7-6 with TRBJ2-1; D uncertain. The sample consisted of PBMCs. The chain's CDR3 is CASSLSVSSYNEQFF. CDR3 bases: TGTGCCAGCAGTTTAAGCGTAAGCTCCTACAATGAGCAGTTCTTC.